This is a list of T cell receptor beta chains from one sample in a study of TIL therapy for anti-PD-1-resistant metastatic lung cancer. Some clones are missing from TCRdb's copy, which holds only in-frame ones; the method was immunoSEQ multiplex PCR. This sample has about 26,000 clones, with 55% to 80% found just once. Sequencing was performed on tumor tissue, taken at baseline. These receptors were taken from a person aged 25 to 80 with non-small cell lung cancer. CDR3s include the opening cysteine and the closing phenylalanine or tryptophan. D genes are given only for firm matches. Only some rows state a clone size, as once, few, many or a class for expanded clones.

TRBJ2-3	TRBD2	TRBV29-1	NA	TGCAGCGCTGTGGCCGGACTAGCGGGGGTACAATTACGAACGCAGTATTTT	CSAVAGLAGVQLRTQYF
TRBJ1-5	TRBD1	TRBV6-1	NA	TGTGCCAGCAGTGAGCGTTTCCGGGACAGCCCTTTTTATAGCAATCAGCCCCAGCATTTT	CASSERFRDSPFYSNQPQHF
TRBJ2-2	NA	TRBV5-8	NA	TGTGCCAGCAGCTCTTGGGACACCGGGGAGCTGTTTTTT	CASSSWDTGELFF
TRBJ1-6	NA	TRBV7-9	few	TGTGCCAGCAGCTTAGAGTTTGGCAATTCACCCCTCCACTTT	CASSLEFGNSPLHF
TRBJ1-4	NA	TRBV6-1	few	TGTGCCAGCAGTGAAGGGGGCCCTTCGGAAAAACTGTTTTTT	CASSEGGPSEKLFF
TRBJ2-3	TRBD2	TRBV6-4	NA	TGTGCCAGCAGTGACTCTAGCGGGGGGGCAACAGATACGCAGTATTTT	CASSDSSGGATDTQYF
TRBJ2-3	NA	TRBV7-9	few	TGTGCCAGCCAATTATGGCCCGCCGATACGCAGTATTTT	CASQLWPADTQYF
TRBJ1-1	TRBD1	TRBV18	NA	TGTGCCAGCTCACTCCAACGACAGGGGGCGGAGGCTTTCTTT	CASSLQRQGAEAFF
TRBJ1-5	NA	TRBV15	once	TGTGCCACCAGCAGAAATAACAGGGACGATCAGCCCCAGCATTTT	CATSRNNRDDQPQHF
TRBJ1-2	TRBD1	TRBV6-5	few	TGTGCCGGTCCGACAGGGAGGGGTGGCTACACCTTC	CAGPTGRGGYTF
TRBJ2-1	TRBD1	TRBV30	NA	TGTGCCTGGAGTGTAAAAGGCCGGGACAGGGGGCTTCGGGATGAGCAGTTCTTC	CAWSVKGRDRGLRDEQFF
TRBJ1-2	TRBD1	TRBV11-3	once	TGTGCCAGCAGCTTAACACAGGGGGCATCGGGCTACACCTTC	CASSLTQGASGYTF
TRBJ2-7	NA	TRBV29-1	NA	TGCAGCGCCCACGGACTGTTCTCCTACGAGCAGTACTTC	CSAHGLFSYEQYF
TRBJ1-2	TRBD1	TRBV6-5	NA	TGTGCCAGCAGCCAAACCGGGACAGGGGGCTATGGCTACACCTTC	CASSQTGTGGYGYTF
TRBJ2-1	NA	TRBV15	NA	TGTGCCACCAGCAGAGAAGCGAGGGGTGAGCAGTTCTTC	CATSREARGEQFF
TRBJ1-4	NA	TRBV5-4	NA	TGTGCCAGCAGCGGTACAAGGGAAGGAAGGGAAAAACTGTTTTTT	CASSGTREGREKLFF
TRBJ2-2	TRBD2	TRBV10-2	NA	TGCGCCAGCAGTGACCCGGGACTAGCGGCGAACACCGGGGAGCTGTTTTTT	CASSDPGLAANTGELFF
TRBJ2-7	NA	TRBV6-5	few	TGTGCCAGCAGTCCAAGTAATCTGGGGGCCTACGAGCAGTACTTC	CASSPSNLGAYEQYF
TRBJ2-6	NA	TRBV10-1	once	TGCGCCAGCAGTGCAAGGGTCGGGGCCAACGTCCTGACTTTC	CASSARVGANVLTF
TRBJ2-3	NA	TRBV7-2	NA	TGTGCCAGCAGCTCCCGGGGTAGCGCTAGCACAGATACGCAGTATTTT	CASSSRGSASTDTQYF
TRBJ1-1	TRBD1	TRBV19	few	TGTGCCAGTAGTACCTCAGGGGGGTTTGAAGCTTTCTTT	CASSTSGGFEAFF
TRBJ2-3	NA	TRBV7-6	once	TGTGCCAGCAGCTTATTATCGTCTTCTAGCACAGATACGCAGTATTTT	CASSLLSSSSTDTQYF
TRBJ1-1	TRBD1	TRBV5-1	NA	TGCGCCAGCAGCTTGGGGACAGGGGGCGCGTTTGACACTGAAGCTTTCTTT	CASSLGTGGAFDTEAFF
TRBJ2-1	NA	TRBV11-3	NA	TGTGCCAGCAGCAGGACTGTTTATGAGCAGTTCTTC	CASSRTVYEQFF
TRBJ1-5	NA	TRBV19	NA	TGTGCCAGTAGTACCGGACAGCCCCAGCCCCAGCATTTT	CASSTGQPQPQHF
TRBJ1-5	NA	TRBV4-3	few	TGCGCCAGCAGCCAAGGGGCCTCAAAAAATCAGCCCCAGCATTTT	CASSQGASKNQPQHF
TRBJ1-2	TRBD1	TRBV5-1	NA	TGCGCCAGCAGCCCCGGGACAGACTTCTATGGCTACACCTTC	CASSPGTDFYGYTF
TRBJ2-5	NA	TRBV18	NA	TGTGCCAGCTCACCTCCCAGCGTGGAGACCCAGTACTTC	CASSPPSVETQYF
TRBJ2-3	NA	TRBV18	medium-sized	TGTGCCAGCTCACCACTATTCTCTAGCACAGATACGCAGTATTTT	CASSPLFSSTDTQYF
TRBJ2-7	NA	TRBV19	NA	TGTGCCAGTATTCTGGGCTACGAGCAGTACTTC	CASILGYEQYF
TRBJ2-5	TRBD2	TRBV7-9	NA	TGTGCCAGCAGTCCGACTAGCAGAGAGACCCAGTACTTC	CASSPTSRETQYF
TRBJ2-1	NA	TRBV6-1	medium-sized	TGTGCCAGCAGTGAAGCAAGGTATGAGCAGTTCTTC	CASSEARYEQFF
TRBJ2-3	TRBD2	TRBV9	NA	TGTGCCAGCAGCCCCCGAGGGTCCCGGGGGGGCACAGATACGCAGTATTTT	CASSPRGSRGGTDTQYF
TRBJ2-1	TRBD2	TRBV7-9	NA	TGTGCCAGCCAGAGCGGGGGGGTGGTTAATGAGCAGTTCTTC	CASQSGGVVNEQFF
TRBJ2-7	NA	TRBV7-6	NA	TGTGCCAGCAGCCAGGCCAGGGGATACGAGCAGTACTTC	CASSQARGYEQYF
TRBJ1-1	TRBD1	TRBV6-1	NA	TGTGCCAGCAGTGAAATAGGACAGGGAGCTTTCTTT	CASSEIGQGAFF
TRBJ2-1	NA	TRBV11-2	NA	TGTGCCAGCAGCTTAGATCTTCCGGGGCCCGCTTACAATGAGCAGTTCTTC	CASSLDLPGPAYNEQFF
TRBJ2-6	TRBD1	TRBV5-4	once	TGTGCCAGCAGCGCGATGGACAGGAGTTCTGGGGCCAACGTCCTGACTTTC	CASSAMDRSSGANVLTF
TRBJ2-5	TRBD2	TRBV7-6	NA	TGTGCCAGCAGCCAACTAGCGGGGCTCCAAGAGACCCAGTACTTC	CASSQLAGLQETQYF